This T cell receptor (beta chain) was retrieved from a study of T-cell memory formation after mild COVID-19. Study-level information: TCR clustering was largely donor specific.

For this clonotype: Its antigen is not identified.

Findings and limits, study-wide: A balance of CD4 and CD8 characterized clones contracting day 15 to 85, whereas later expanders leaned CD4+.

TCRdb called the 5' RACE reads again in MiXCR, with one record for every CDR3 protein. The table includes 340,000 or so distinct CDR3 sequences, roughly 13% detected once. There are 12 residues in the CDR3. Trimming stripped 1 base from V and 7 bases from J, with 6 bases between. The germline gives CDR1 SEHNR, CDR2 FQNEAQ (reference sequence). This sequence originates from a man younger than 35 who had mild COVID-19 (a few samples of this study predate the infection). Cell type and time point are not known. Material for sequencing was PBMCs or a T cell subset sorted from them (not recorded which). The chain links TRBV7-9 to TRBJ2-3, with unresolved D. Here the CDR3 reads CASSLDGYTQYF. The CDR3 bases are TGTGCCAGCAGCTTAGACGGTTATACGCAGTATTTT.